These T cell receptor beta chains were read from a single sample in a study of cytomegalovirus exposure and HLA in healthy donors. Using immunoSEQ multiplex PCR, the repertoire was profiled, and TCRdb retains in-frame clones only, with some absent. The data contain about 140,000 clones, 82% of them singletons. Source material: PBMCs. The source of these receptors is a woman aged 40 to 55 in good health and CMV-seronegative. CDR3s include the opening cysteine and the closing phenylalanine or tryptophan. D genes are given only for firm matches. Rows may omit the clone size; those that give it use once, few, many or a size class.

TRBJ1-1 NA NA TRBV6-1 CASGRRGVTEAFF TGTGCCAGCGGAAGGCGGGGAGTCACTGAAGCTTTCTTT
TRBJ2-1 TRBD1 few TRBV28 CASNHARDRVGEQFF TGTGCCAGCAACCATGCCCGGGACAGGGTCGGTGAGCAGTTCTTC
TRBJ2-2 TRBD2 few TRBV18 CASSPPIAGAPGELFF TGTGCCAGCTCACCACCGATAGCGGGAGCTCCAGGGGAGCTGTTTTTT
TRBJ2-3 TRBD2 NA TRBV2 CASRRGTGTSGSLADTQYF TGTGCCAGCAGAAGGGGGACTGGGACTAGCGGGAGTTTGGCAGATACGCAGTATTTT
TRBJ2-1 TRBD2 NA TRBV7-9 CASSYYRLADHNEQFF TGTGCCAGCAGCTATTACAGACTAGCGGATCACAATGAGCAGTTCTTC
TRBJ1-5 NA NA TRBV2 CASRRDSSNQPQHF TGTGCCAGCAGGAGGGACTCGAGCAATCAGCCCCAGCATTTT
TRBJ1-5 NA NA TRBV27 CASRPNYRAGNQPQHF TGTGCCAGCAGACCTAACTACAGGGCTGGCAATCAGCCCCAGCATTTT
TRBJ2-5 NA NA TRBV19 CASSIRGTEETQYF TGTGCCAGTAGTATTAGGGGCACAGAGGAGACCCAGTACTTC
TRBJ2-7 NA NA TRBV12-1 CASSPEGQGFSYEQYF TGTGCCAGCAGCCCCGAGGGACAGGGATTCTCCTACGAGCAGTACTTC
TRBJ1-2 NA once TRBV28 CASSLERTPRYGYTF TGTGCCAGCAGTTTAGAACGGACTCCACGGTATGGCTACACCTTC
TRBJ1-1 TRBD1 few TRBV7-9 CASSFDRGNTEAFF TGTGCCAGCAGCTTCGACAGGGGGAACACTGAAGCTTTCTTT
TRBJ2-7 NA NA TRBV6-5 CASSSGINYEQYF TGTGCCAGCAGTTCCGGGATTAACTACGAGCAGTACTTC
TRBJ1-1 TRBD1 NA TRBV7-2 CASSLVPGGITEAFF TGTGCCAGCAGCTTGGTGCCAGGGGGCATCACTGAAGCTTTCTTT
TRBJ2-2 NA NA TRBV27 CASSFGVPNTGELFF TGTGCCAGCAGTTTTGGAGTGCCGAACACCGGGGAGCTGTTTTTT
TRBJ1-2 NA NA TRBV6-5 CASSGLPNYGYTF TGTGCCAGCAGCGGACTGCCCAACTATGGCTACACCTTC
TRBJ2-2 NA once TRBV7-9 CASSSSGSGDNTGELFF TGTGCCAGCAGTTCCTCGGGGAGTGGAGATAACACCGGGGAGCTGTTTTTT
TRBJ2-7 TRBD2 NA TRBV28 CASSSSGAGGEQYF TGTGCCAGCAGTTCGTCGGGTGCGGGGGGGGAGCAGTACTTC
TRBJ1-5 NA NA TRBV9 CASSAPGGGKRSNQPQHF TGTGCCAGCAGCGCCCCCGGGGGGGGGAAAAGAAGCAATCAGCCCCAGCATTTT
TRBJ2-2 NA NA TRBV7-6 CASSLARWMGTGELFF TGTGCCAGCAGCTTAGCGAGGTGGATGGGCACCGGGGAGCTGTTTTTT
TRBJ1-2 NA NA TRBV6-5 CASSLGADYGYTF TGTGCCAGCAGTCTTGGGGCGGACTATGGCTACACCTTC
TRBJ1-6 NA NA TRBV30 CAFRQASNSPLHF TGTGCCTTTAGACAGGCGAGTAATTCACCCCTCCACTTT
TRBJ2-2 NA NA TRBV4-3 CASSLQSGELFF TGCGCCAGCAGCCTCCAGTCCGGGGAGCTGTTTTTT
TRBJ2-5 NA NA TRBV6-6 CASSYGGDSYF TGTGCCAGCAGTTACGGCGGCGACTCGTACTTC
TRBJ2-6 NA NA TRBV5-4 CASSYRPQGLYSGANVLTF TGTGCCAGCAGCTACCGACCACAGGGTTTATACTCTGGGGCCAACGTCCTGACTTTC
TRBJ1-2 TRBD1 NA TRBV29-1 CSVATGGSYGYTF TGCAGCGTAGCGACAGGGGGGAGCTATGGCTACACCTTC
TRBJ2-1 NA many TRBV4-3 CASSQDSSRGTKFF TGCGCCAGCAGCCAAGATTCTTCTCGGGGGACGAAGTTCTTC
TRBJ1-4 NA NA TRBV30 CAWSRGGKNEKLFF TGTGCCTGGAGCAGGGGAGGGAAAAATGAAAAACTGTTTTTT
TRBJ1-2 TRBD1 NA TRBV7-9 CASSRTGDGYTF TGTGCCAGCAGCCGGACAGGGGATGGCTACACCTTC
TRBJ2-7 NA NA TRBV9 CASSVATGGRSEQYF TGTGCCAGCAGCGTAGCTACTGGGGGCCGAAGCGAGCAGTACTTC
TRBJ2-7 NA NA TRBV28 CASLAGSYEQYF TGTGCCAGCCTCGCAGGTTCCTACGAGCAGTACTTC
TRBJ2-7 NA NA TRBV6-1 CASSEARTFEQYF TGTGCCAGCAGTGAAGCTCGGACTTTCGAGCAGTACTTC
TRBJ1-1 TRBD1 once TRBV5-8 CASSLGRTGKPEAFF TGTGCCAGCAGCTTGGGCCGGACAGGGAAGCCTGAAGCTTTCTTT
TRBJ1-5 NA few TRBV27 CASAESRGDQPQHF TGTGCCAGCGCCGAATCCCGGGGTGATCAGCCCCAGCATTTT
TRBJ2-2 NA NA TRBV6-6 CASSSEARFGAGELFF TGTGCCAGCAGTTCAGAGGCTCGGTTTGGTGCCGGGGAGCTGTTTTTT
TRBJ1-5 NA NA TRBV28 CASNKDRSNQPQHF TGTGCCAGCAATAAAGACAGGTCAAATCAGCCCCAGCATTTT
TRBJ2-5 TRBD2 few TRBV2 CASTREGPQETQYF TGTGCCAGCACTAGGGAGGGTCCCCAAGAGACCCAGTACTTC
TRBJ1-5 TRBD1 once TRBV14 CASRKDRECNQPQHF TGTGCCAGCAGAAAGGACAGGGAATGCAATCAGCCCCAGCATTTT
TRBJ2-7 NA NA TRBV2 CAGGIAYEQYF TGTGCCGGAGGGATTGCCTACGAGCAGTACTTC
TRBJ2-2 TRBD1 NA TRBV4-3 CASSRNSPGQGITGELFF TGCGCCAGCAGCCGGAACTCGCCGGGACAGGGAATCACCGGGGAGCTGTTTTTT
TRBJ2-1 TRBD2 NA TRBV5-4 CASNPGTSGRDVQFF TGTGCCAGCAACCCTGGGACTAGCGGGAGGGACGTGCAGTTCTTC